The 16 T cell receptor beta chains below come from one sample, sequenced in a study of T cells in women clearing cervical HPV infection. Libraries were prepared by immunoSEQ multiplex PCR; TCRdb keeps only in-frame clonotypes and omits some of them. This sample lists 40,000 or so clones; its ten largest clones have 6% to 8.5%. Material for sequencing was blood buffy coat. The receptors derive from a woman between 18 and 69 years old with a cervical HPV16 infection that either progressed to CIN3+ or cleared (not recorded which).

As to this clone: The read ends 3 residues before the CDR3 terminus; that terminus is restored from the germline J gene. The chain recombines TRBV20-1 with TRBJ2-7; maybe TRBD1 (5 bases). The CDR3 extends over 12 amino acids. Germline-derived CDR1 and CDR2 are DFQATT and SNEGSKA (reference sequence). V was shortened by 5 bases and J by 2 bases, with 10 bases between the two germline ends. The CDR3 spells CSAGQGAYEQYF. CDR3 DNA, as far as it was read: TGCAGTGCTGGACAAGGGGCCTACGAG.

Points on this clone: The read finishes 3 residues shy of the CDR3 end, and the germline J gene is used to complete it. The chain combines TRBV11-2 with TRBJ2-3; 8 nucleotides agree with TRBD2. Looked up from germline, CDR1 is SGHAT and CDR2 is FQNNGV. CDR3 size: 14 residues. V gave up 5 bases and J gave up 4 bases; unmatched junction bases: 5. CDR3 DNA (partial): TGTGCCAGCAGCCCCTGGACTAGCCCAGATACG. It is translated as CASSPWTSPDT. The complete CDR3 sequence is CASSPWTSPDTQYF.

Notes on this clone: The CDR3 goes on 3 residues after the read ends, and that part is filled in from the germline J gene. The chain recombines TRBV11-1 with TRBJ2-1, with no clear D. Germline loops: CDR1 SGHAT, CDR2 FQDESV (reference sequence). Trimming pared 6 bases from V and 2 bases from J, leaving 5 bases between. This CDR3 contains 12 residues. CDR3 bases read: TGTGCCAGCAGGTCTACCTACAATGAG. It specifies CASRSTYNE. The whole CDR3 region reads CASRSTYNEQFF.

Concerning this clone itself: The sequence runs out 3 residues before the end of the CDR3; the remainder is reconstructed from the germline J gene. The V call is TRBV20-1, the J call TRBJ1-4; a possible D gene is TRBD1 (5 bases). V shed 6 bases and J shed 8 bases, with 10 bases lying between them. Germline CDR1 is DFQATT and CDR2 is SNEGSKA (reference sequence). The CDR3 is 11 residues long. The sequenced part of the CDR3 DNA is TGCAGTGCGAAGGGACTCGAAAAA. The encoded protein is CSAKGLEK. The CDR3 in full is CSAKGLEKLFF.

Comments on this clone: Read sequence stops 3 residues before the CDR3 end, and the germline J gene provides the missing end. The chain combines TRBV7-7 with TRBJ2-1; D is possibly TRBD2 (6 bases). The germline V and J ends were trimmed by 5 bases and 5 bases, with 13 bases remaining between them. The CDR3 is 14 residues long. The germline gives CDR1 SSHAT, CDR2 FNYEAQ (reference sequence). The part of the CDR3 DNA that was read is TGTGCCAGCAGCGAGGGACTGGGGAACAATGAG. Its protein product is CASSEGLGNNE. The whole CDR3 protein reads CASSEGLGNNEQFF.

About this clone itself: The read gets to within 3 residues of the CDR3 end, and the germline J gene fills in the rest. V gene TRBV20-1 combines with J gene TRBJ2-3; a possible D gene is TRBD2 (5 bases). The CDR3 has 14 residues. Between the trimmed V and J ends, which lost 3 bases and 0 bases, there was a span of 10 bases. Germline V gene sequence: CDR1 DFQATT, CDR2 SNEGSKA (reference sequence). The covered CDR3 bases are TGCAGTGCTAGCGGGCGGACTAGCACAGATACG. Translating it yields CSASGRTSTDT. The full CDR3 protein reads CSASGRTSTDTQYF.

The CDR3 bases that were read are TGCGCCAGCAGCCAAGGACAGGGGCTTGATTCACCC. This gives the protein CASSQGQGLDSP. The entire CDR3 is CASSQGQGLDSPLHF. This chain uses TRBV4-1 with TRBJ1-6; 8 bases map to TRBD1. The read falls 3 residues short of the CDR3 end, and the missing part is taken from the germline J gene. From germline, CDR1 is MGHRA and CDR2 YSYEKL. Germline trimming cut 1 base from V and 8 bases from J; bases unmatched to any gene: 4. The CDR3 consists of 15 residues.

Details on this clone: The CDR3 goes on 3 residues after the read ends, and that part is filled in from the germline J gene. The V gene is TRBV20-1, the J gene TRBJ2-7, with TRBD2 identical over 10 bases. The germline CDR1 and CDR2 sequences are DFQATT and SNEGSKA (reference sequence). V gave up 4 bases and J gave up 2 bases; unmatched junction bases: 2. CDR3 length: 13 residues. The part of the CDR3 DNA that was read is TGCAGTGCTAAACTAGCGGGAACCTACGAG. Residues: CSAKLAGTYE. The full CDR3 protein reads CSAKLAGTYEQYF.

Points on this clone: The read terminates 3 residues before the CDR3 end, so the remaining end is supplied by the germline J gene. The sample holds other DNA sequences that translate to the same CDR3. V usage is TRBV29-1 and J usage is TRBJ1-1; TRBD1 matches at 7 bases. The CDR3 totals 12 residues. V lost 8 bases to trimming and J lost 2 bases; unmatched junction nucleotides: 5. From germline, CDR1 is SQVTM and CDR2 ANQGSEA. CDR3 loop: CSTGDSNTEAFF. The covered CDR3 bases are TGCAGCACCGGGGACAGCAACACTGAA. Full variable domain (remainder filled in from reference TRBV29-1 and TRBJ1-1): SAVISQKPSRDICQRGTSLTIQCQVDSQVTMMFWYRQQPGQSLTLIATANQGSEATYESGFVIDKFPISRPNLTFSTLTVSNMSPEDSSIYLCSTGDSNTEAFFGQGTRLTVV.

Comment on this clone: The CDR3 is cut off 3 residues early in the read; its end comes from the germline J gene. The chain joins TRBV6-1 to TRBJ2-1; 8 nucleotides agree with TRBD1. J gave up 4 bases and V 3 bases, and 5 bases lay outside the gene matches. The CDR3 runs to 15 residues. The V gene's germline CDR1 is MNHNS and CDR2 SASEGT. The part of the CDR3 DNA that was read is TGTGCCAGCAGTGATACCGGGACAGGTTACAATGAG. This sequence encodes CASSDTGTGYNE. The entire CDR3 protein reads CASSDTGTGYNEQFF.

Note on this clone: The CDR3 end is not reached by the read, which stops 3 residues before it; the germline J gene fills it in. The chain combines TRBV30 with TRBJ2-3; TRBD2 matches 10 bases. Germline loops: CDR1 GTSNPN, CDR2 SVGIG (reference sequence). Unmatched junction bases numbered 12, after V lost 8 bases and J lost 4 bases. The CDR3 has 15 amino acids. The sequenced part of the CDR3 DNA is TGTGCCGGGACCGAAGCGGGAGGGGGGGCAGATACG. Amino acids: CAGTEAGGGADT. The entire CDR3 protein reads CAGTEAGGGADTQYF.

Note on this clone: The CDR3 goes on 3 residues after the read ends, and that part is filled in from the germline J gene. V usage is TRBV19 and J usage is TRBJ2-5; D remains ambiguous. Germline CDR1 LNHDA, CDR2 SQIVND (reference sequence). V was pared by 10 bases and J by 5 bases, with 14 bases between. CDR3 length: 12 residues. The CDR3 bases that were read are TGTGCCACTCGGAGACGCGGCGAGACC. Its translation is CATRRRGET. The CDR3 in full is CATRRRGETQYF. Combining the CDR3 with reference TRBV19 and TRBJ2-5 gives the whole variable domain DGGITQSPKYLFRKEGQNVTLSCEQNLNHDAMYWYRQDPGQGLRLIYYSQIVNDFQKGDIAEGYSVSREKKESFPLTVTSAQKNPTAFYLCATRRRGETQYFGPGTRLLVL.

On this clone: The read gets to within 3 residues of the CDR3 end, and the germline J gene fills in the rest. The chain recombines TRBV10-3 with TRBJ2-2; 11 bases are a match to TRBD2. This CDR3 region has 15 residues. Germline V gene lookup returns CDR1 ENHRY and CDR2 SYGVKD. V was clipped by 5 bases and J by 6 bases; unmatched bases: 5. CDR3 bases read: TGTGCCATCAGTACGACTAGCGGGGCCGCCGGGGAG. Its protein product is CAISTTSGAAGE. The full-length CDR3 reads as CAISTTSGAAGELFF.

This CDR3 is CASSSDLRDEQYF. Partial CDR3 DNA: TGCGCCAGCAGCTCGGACTTGCGGGACGAG. The chain couples TRBV5-1 to TRBJ2-7, with a weak D call TRBD2 (5 bases). The observed sequence ends 3 residues before the CDR3 terminus, with the missing tail filled in from the germline J gene. CDR1 is SGHRS, CDR2 YFSETQ, per germline. V was pared by 3 bases and J by 5 bases, with 12 bases between. CDR3 length equals 13 residues. Variable domain in full (rest from reference TRBV5-1 and TRBJ2-7): KAGVTQTPRYLIKTRGQQVTLSCSPISGHRSVSWYQQTPGQGLQFLFEYFSETQRNKGNFPGRFSGRQFSNSRSEMNVSTLELGDSALYLCASSSDLRDEQYFGPGTRLTVT.

For this clone: The CDR3 end lies 3 residues beyond the end of the read and is filled in from the germline J gene. The V gene is TRBV4-2, the J gene TRBJ2-3, with 7 bases that match TRBD2. The CDR3 consists of 17 residues. The V gene end was trimmed by 2 bases and the J gene end by 5 bases; junction bases not matched to a gene: 13. The germline CDR1 and CDR2 sequences are LGHNA and YNFKEQ. CDR3 region: CASSQSPRAGVQDTQYF. The CDR3 bases that were read are TGTGCCAGCAGCCAATCTCCCCGCGCGGGGGTTCAAGATACG.

With respect to this clone: The missing CDR3 end, 3 residues past where the read stops, is filled in from the germline J gene. V is TRBV15 and J is TRBJ1-4; 11 bases are shared with TRBD1. The V gene end was trimmed by 5 bases and the J gene end by 8 bases; junction bases not matched to a gene: 7. The CDR3 covers 15 residues. Germline V gives CDR1 LNHNV, CDR2 YYDKDF (reference sequence). The part of the CDR3 DNA that was read is TGTGCCACCAGCGGACTGGACAGGGGGCAAGAAAAA. It encodes CATSGLDRGQEK. In full, the CDR3 reads CATSGLDRGQEKLFF. Complete variable domain (other parts from reference TRBV15 and TRBJ1-4): DAMVIQNPRYQVTQFGKPVTLSCSQTLNHNVMYWYQQKSSQAPKLLFHYYDKDFNNEADTPDNFQSRRPNTSFCFLDIRSPGLGDTAMYLCATSGLDRGQEKLFFGSGTQLSVL.